One and the same sample provided the 28 T cell receptor beta chains below, sequenced in a study of T cell responses to AZD1222 COVID-19 vaccine. The assay was immunoSEQ multiplex PCR, and TCRdb's table has in-frame clones only and misses some. The sample consists of around 150,000 clones, 90% of them appearing once. This material consisted of peripheral blood, taken 28 days after the second AZD1222 dose. These TCRs come from an adult who received the AZD1222 COVID-19 vaccine.

This clone has just a few counts. The CDR3 protein is CASSGYNYGYTF. The CDR3, as DNA: TGTGCCAGCAGTGGGTATAACTATGGCTACACCTTC. V and J are TRBV2 and TRBJ1-2; D gene uncertain. Trimming removed 4 bases from V and 1 base from J, with 4 bases in between. Germline V lookup: CDR1 SNHLY, CDR2 FYNNEI. The CDR3 spans 12 residues.

V and J are TRBV7-9 and TRBJ1-1; 9 bases agree with TRBD1. This CDR3 spans 16 amino acids. Per the germline V gene, CDR1 is SEHNR and CDR2 is FQNEAQ (reference sequence). The V gene end was trimmed by 6 bases and the J gene end by 0 bases; junction bases not matched to a gene: 8. The CDR3 is CASSQRGQGLNTEAFF. CDR3 in DNA: TGTGCCAGCAGTCAAAGGGGACAGGGTTTGAACACTGAAGCTTTCTTT.

The CDR3 nucleotides read TGTGCCAGCATACGCTACGGGGGGACCGGGGAGCTGTTTTTT. Amino acids: CASIRYGGTGELFF. The chain carries TRBV2 and TRBJ2-2, with 7 bases fitting TRBD2. The CDR3 extends over 14 amino acids. Germline trimming cut 7 bases from V and 5 bases from J; bases unmatched to any gene: 7. From germline, CDR1 is SNHLY and CDR2 FYNNEI.

The chain employs TRBV5-8 and TRBJ2-3; 11 bases align to TRBD2. The germline V gene has CDR1 SGHTS and CDR2 YDEGEE. There are 18 residues in the CDR3. The V gene end was trimmed by 4 bases and the J gene end by 1 base; junction bases not matched to a gene: 11. The DNA of the CDR3 is TGTGCCAGCAGCCGCCGCGCTTTAGCGGGAGGGCGCACAGATACGCAGTATTTT. Residues: CASSRRALAGGRTDTQYF.

Here the CDR3 reads CASSLASGTTNQPQHF. The CDR3 bases are TGTGCCAGCAGCTTAGCTTCCGGGACCACAAATCAGCCCCAGCATTTT. This sequence joins TRBV11-2 and TRBJ1-5, with D possibly matching TRBD1 (5 bases). The CDR3 has 16 amino acids. The V gene's germline CDR1 is SGHAT and CDR2 FQNNGV. Trimming took off 1 base at V and 4 bases at J, with 14 bases between the two ends.

This clone was found once. The chain employs TRBV20-1 and TRBJ2-5; the D call may be TRBD1 or TRBD2 (5 bases each). The CDR3 is made up of 11 amino acids. Trimming took off 5 bases at V and 5 bases at J, with 9 bases between the two ends. Looked up from germline, CDR1 is DFQATT and CDR2 is SNEGSKA (reference sequence). This chain's CDR3 is CSAEGWETQYF. Written as DNA, the CDR3 is TGCAGTGCTGAGGGGTGGGAGACCCAGTACTTC.

V usage is TRBV7-2 and J usage is TRBJ2-1; 10 nucleotides agree with TRBD2. The CDR3 contains 18 residues. Unmatched junction bases numbered 9, after V lost 4 bases and J lost 0 bases. Per germline, CDR1 SGHTA and CDR2 FQGNSA. The CDR3 reads CASSSRLAGDSSYNEQFF. The CDR3 nucleotides are TGTGCCAGCAGCTCTCGACTAGCGGGCGATTCCTCCTACAATGAGCAGTTCTTC.

The chain uses TRBV9 and TRBJ2-1; 10 bases are a match to TRBD2. The CDR3 loop spans 15 amino acids. The V segment lost 1 base and the J segment 5 bases; nucleotides outside the gene matches: 3. Germline CDR1 reads SGDLS; CDR2 reads YYNGEE. CDR3 protein: CASSVSGLANNEQFF. The CDR3 nucleotides read TGTGCCAGCAGCGTATCGGGACTAGCGAACAATGAGCAGTTCTTC.

The chain combines TRBV5-1 with TRBJ2-1; 8 positions match TRBD2. The V and J ends lost 6 bases and 7 bases, in that order; junction bases with no gene match: 6. CDR1 is SGHRS and CDR2 is YFSETQ in the germline V gene. The CDR3 covers 13 residues. The CDR3 DNA sequence: TGCGCCAGCACTACCGGGACTAGAAATGAGCAGTTCTTC. Translated: CASTTGTRNEQFF.

The V gene is TRBV10-3, the J gene TRBJ2-3; 10 nucleotides align to TRBD2. The CDR3 has 15 residues. CDR1 is ENHRY, CDR2 SYGVKD, per germline. After removal of 5 bases from V and 5 bases from J, the junction contained 7 bases not matched to a gene. CDR3 residues: CAISIRKREGDTQYF. The DNA for the CDR3 is TGTGCCATCAGTATCCGTAAGCGGGAGGGAGATACGCAGTATTTT.

This chain links TRBV5-1 with TRBJ2-1, with TRBD2 identical over 9 bases. Looked up from germline, CDR1 is SGHRS and CDR2 is YFSETQ. Losses at the gene ends were 3 bases for V and 8 bases for J; bases not matched to a gene: 12. The CDR3 runs 16 residues. CDR3 amino acids: CASSYRLAALRDEQFF. The CDR3 region has the DNA TGCGCCAGCAGCTATCGACTAGCGGCTTTAAGGGATGAGCAGTTCTTC.

This chain uses TRBV18 with TRBJ1-1; a possible D gene is TRBD1 (5 bases). Germline V lookup: CDR1 KGHSH, CDR2 LQKENI. The CDR3 has 15 residues. The V gene lost 4 bases and the J gene lost 0 bases, with 12 bases spanning the gap. DNA for the CDR3: TGTGCCAGCTCACGGCAGGGAAACATGAACACTGAAGCTTTCTTT. Residues: CASSRQGNMNTEAFF.

Only one count was recorded for this clone. The chain couples TRBV6-2 or TRBV6-3 to TRBJ2-3, with TRBD2 matching 12 bases. CDR1 and CDR2 (germline): MNHEY, SVGEGT. This CDR3 has 16 amino acids. The junction had 6 bases not matched to a gene; V was cut back by 4 bases and J by 4 bases. Written as DNA, the CDR3 is TGTGCCAGCAGTTCGCGGACTAGCGGGATGTCAGATACGCAGTATTTT. Translated, it gives CASSSRTSGMSDTQYF.

This chain connects TRBV10-3 to TRBJ1-4; 10 positions agree with TRBD1. CDR1 and CDR2 (germline): ENHRY, SYGVKD. The CDR3 sequence is 14 residues long. Trimming took 5 bases from V and 11 from J; bases not matched to a gene: 8. The CDR3 protein is CAISPGQGLRKLFF. The CDR3 bases are TGTGCCATCAGTCCGGGACAGGGGCTGAGGAAACTGTTTTTT.

The genes are TRBV7-9 and TRBJ2-7, with TRBD1 as a possible D gene (6 bases). The CDR3 covers 14 residues. The V gene's germline CDR1 is SEHNR and CDR2 FQNEAQ (reference sequence). V lost 0 bases to trimming and J lost 5 bases, with 11 bases between them. The CDR3 spells CASSLADSSHEQYF. CDR3 DNA sequence: TGTGCCAGCAGCTTAGCGGACAGTTCCCACGAGCAGTACTTC.

This chain's CDR3 is CASRNSGSSSTDTQYF. As DNA, the CDR3 is TGTGCCAGCAGGAATAGCGGGAGCTCTAGCACAGATACGCAGTATTTT. V is TRBV7-9 and J is TRBJ2-3, with 9 bases matching TRBD2. Germline lookup yields CDR1 SEHNR and CDR2 FQNEAQ (reference sequence). The CDR3 is 16 amino acids. Trimming cost V 6 bases and J 0 bases; bases outside gene matches: 7.

The CDR3 nucleotides are TGTGCCAGCAGCTTCGGGACTAGCGGGAGAAAGCAGTACTTC. Translated, it gives CASSFGTSGRKQYF. V usage is TRBV5-5 and J usage is TRBJ2-7; TRBD2 aligns across 14 bases. CDR1 SGHKS and CDR2 YYEKEE come from the germline V gene (reference sequence). This CDR3 has 14 amino acids. The junction had 3 bases not matched to a gene; V was cut back by 2 bases and J by 8 bases.

This clone was observed once. This chain joins TRBV7-9 and TRBJ1-5, with TRBD1 matching over 7 bases. V dropped 1 base and J dropped 7; count of bases not matched to a gene: 4. Germline V gene lookup returns CDR1 SEHNR and CDR2 FQNEAQ (reference sequence). The CDR3 loop spans 14 amino acids. The DNA for the CDR3 is TGTGCCAGCAGCTTAGGGCAGGGGGAGCAGCCCCAGCATTTT. Amino acid sequence: CASSLGQGEQPQHF.

The rearrangement links TRBV7-8 to TRBJ1-3, with D possibly matching TRBD1 (6 bases). This CDR3 has 14 residues. V was trimmed by 5 bases and J by 0 bases, leaving 8 bases between them. Germline assignment: CDR1 SGHVS and CDR2 FQNEAQ. The CDR3 spells CASSRGGSGNTIYF. The DNA of the CDR3 is TGTGCCAGCAGCCGAGGGGGCTCTGGAAACACCATATATTTT.

The CDR3 spells CAWSGQHKSANTGELFF. For the CDR3, the DNA is TGTGCCTGGAGTGGACAGCACAAATCCGCGAACACCGGGGAGCTGTTTTTT. V is TRBV30 and J is TRBJ2-2; possibly TRBD1 for D (5 bases). This CDR3 has 17 amino acids. CDR1 GTSNPN and CDR2 SVGIG come from the germline V gene (reference sequence). V lost 1 base, J lost 0 bases, and 15 bases lay in between.

The chain has TRBV2 and TRBJ2-1; D gene uncertain. The CDR3 contains 17 residues. Germline V lookup: CDR1 SNHLY, CDR2 FYNNEI. Trimming left V 6 bases short and J 0 bases short, with 18 bases between. As DNA, the CDR3 is TGTGCCAGCAGGGGCAGTCAAGGCCCTATCTCCTACAATGAGCAGTTCTTC. This gives the protein CASRGSQGPISYNEQFF.

This rearrangement joins TRBV3-1 (or the pseudogene TRBV3-2) to TRBJ2-5, with 10 bases aligning to TRBD2. This CDR3 is 16 amino acids long. Per germline, CDR1 LGHDT and CDR2 YNNKEL (reference sequence). J lost 5 bases, V lost 4 bases, and 10 bases had no gene match. CDR3 in DNA: TGTGCCAGCAGCCCGACAACTAGCGGGAAGGGGGAGACCCAGTACTTC. This translates into CASSPTTSGKGETQYF.

The chain is built from TRBV19 and TRBJ2-1; TRBD2 agrees at 7 bases. CDR3 length: 15 amino acids. The germline V gene encodes CDR1 LNHDA and CDR2 SQIVND (reference sequence). V lost 6 bases and J lost 5; bases outside the gene matches: 10. In DNA, the CDR3 is TGTGCCAGTAGATGGGGCGGGAGCGTCAACAATGAGCAGTTCTTC. As protein: CASRWGGSVNNEQFF.

This clone was seen just once. The V gene is TRBV18, the J gene TRBJ1-1; D gene unclear. The CDR3 contains 12 residues. Germline CDR1 is KGHSH and CDR2 is LQKENI. V lost 6 bases to trimming and J lost 1 base, with 6 bases between them. The CDR3 is CASSHRNTEAFF. In DNA form, the CDR3 reads TGTGCCAGCTCTCACAGGAACACTGAAGCTTTCTTT.

This chain uses TRBV10-3 with TRBJ2-2; 13 bases are shared with TRBD2. The V and J ends lost 9 bases and 6 bases, in that order; junction bases with no gene match: 7. The germline gives CDR1 ENHRY, CDR2 SYGVKD. The CDR3 length is 15 residues. Here the CDR3 DNA reads TGTGCCATGAGGACTAGCGGGAGCTTGTCCGGGGAGCTGTTTTTT. This translates into CAMRTSGSLSGELFF.

The chain has TRBV18 and TRBJ1-1; D not resolved. This CDR3 is 16 amino acids long. The V end was cut by 3 bases, the J end by 2 bases, with 16 bases between. Per germline, CDR1 KGHSH and CDR2 LQKENI. The CDR3 DNA reads TGTGCCAGCTCACCCCCATCTAGACACATAAACACTGAAGCTTTCTTT. It codes for CASSPPSRHINTEAFF.

This chain links TRBV6-5 with TRBJ2-7; D might be TRBD1 (5 bases). The ends were cut back, 8 bases at V and 1 base at J, with 9 bases in the middle. Germline CDR1 MNHEY, CDR2 SVGAGI. The CDR3 is 12 residues long. The CDR3 DNA reads as TGTGCCAGCGGGGCTCCTTCCTACGAGCAGTACTTC. It codes for CASGAPSYEQYF.

The chain couples TRBV14 to TRBJ2-5; 7 bases map to TRBD2. J gave up 5 bases and V 4 bases, and 10 bases lay outside the gene matches. Germline V gene data show CDR1 as SGHDN and CDR2 as FVKESK. This CDR3 has 15 amino acids. CDR3 amino acids: CASSPRAGVGETQYF. CDR3 nucleotide sequence: TGTGCCAGCAGCCCGCGGGCGGGAGTGGGTGAGACCCAGTACTTC.